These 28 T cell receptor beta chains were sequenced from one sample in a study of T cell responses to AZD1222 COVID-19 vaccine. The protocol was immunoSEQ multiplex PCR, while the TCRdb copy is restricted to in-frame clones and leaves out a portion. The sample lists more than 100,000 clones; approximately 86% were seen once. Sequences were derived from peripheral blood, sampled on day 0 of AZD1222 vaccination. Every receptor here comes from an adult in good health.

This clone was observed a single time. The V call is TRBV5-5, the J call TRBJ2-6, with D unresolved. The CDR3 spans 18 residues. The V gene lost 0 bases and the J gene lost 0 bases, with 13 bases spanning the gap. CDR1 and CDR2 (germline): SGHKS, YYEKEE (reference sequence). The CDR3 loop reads CASSLAGTSNSGANVLTF. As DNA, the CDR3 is TGTGCCAGCAGCTTGGCCGGTACATCCAACTCTGGGGCCAACGTCCTGACTTTC. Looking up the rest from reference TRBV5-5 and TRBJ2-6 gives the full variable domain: DAGVTQSPTHLIKTRGQQVTLRCSPISGHKSVSWYQQVLGQGPQFIFQYYEKEERGRGNFPDRFSARQFPNYSSELNVNALLLGDSALYLCASSLAGTSNSGANVLTFGAGSRLTVL.

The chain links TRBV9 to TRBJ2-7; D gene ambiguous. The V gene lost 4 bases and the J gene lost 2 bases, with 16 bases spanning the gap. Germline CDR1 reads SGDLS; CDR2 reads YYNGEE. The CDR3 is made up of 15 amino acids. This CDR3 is CASSPTGSLTYEQYF. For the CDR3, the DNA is TGTGCCAGCAGCCCCACCGGATCACTCACCTACGAGCAGTACTTC.

The CDR3 DNA is TGTGCCAGCAGCCTCAGGGACAGGATGAACACTGAAGCTTTCTTT. Translated: CASSLRDRMNTEAFF. The chain combines TRBV4-2 with TRBJ1-1, with 8 nucleotides matching TRBD1. V lost 4 bases, J lost 0 bases, and 4 bases stayed unmatched. The CDR3 is made up of 15 amino acids. Germline V gene data show CDR1 as LGHNA and CDR2 as YNFKEQ.

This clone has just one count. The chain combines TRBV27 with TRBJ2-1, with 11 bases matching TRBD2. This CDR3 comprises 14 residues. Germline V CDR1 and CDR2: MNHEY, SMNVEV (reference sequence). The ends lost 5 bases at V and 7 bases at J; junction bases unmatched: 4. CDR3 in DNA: TGTGCCAGCAGTACGCGGACTAGCGGGAATGAGCAGTTCTTC. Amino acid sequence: CASSTRTSGNEQFF.

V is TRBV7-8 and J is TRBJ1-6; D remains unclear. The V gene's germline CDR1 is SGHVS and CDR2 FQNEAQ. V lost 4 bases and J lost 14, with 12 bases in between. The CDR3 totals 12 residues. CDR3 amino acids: CASSSGPRSLHF. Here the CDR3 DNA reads TGTGCCAGCAGCTCCGGACCCCGCTCCCTCCACTTT.

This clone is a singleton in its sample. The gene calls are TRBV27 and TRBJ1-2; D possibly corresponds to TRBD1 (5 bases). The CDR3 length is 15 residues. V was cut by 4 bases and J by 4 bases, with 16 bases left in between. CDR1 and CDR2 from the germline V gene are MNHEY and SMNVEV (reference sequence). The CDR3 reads CASSYSTQTVYGYTF. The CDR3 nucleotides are TGTGCCAGCAGTTACTCTACCCAGACAGTCTATGGCTACACCTTC.

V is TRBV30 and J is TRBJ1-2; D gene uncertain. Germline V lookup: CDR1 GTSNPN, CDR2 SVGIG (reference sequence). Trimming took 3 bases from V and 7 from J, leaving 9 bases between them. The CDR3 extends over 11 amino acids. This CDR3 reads CAWSGVSGYTF. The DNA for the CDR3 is TGTGCCTGGAGCGGGGTTTCTGGCTACACCTTC.

CDR3 coding DNA: TGTGCCAGCAGTCCCCGGGCTAATCAGCCCCAGCATTTT. This gives the protein CASSPRANQPQHF. The chain couples TRBV28 to TRBJ1-5; D not certain. The CDR3 sequence is 13 residues long. V was cut by 5 bases and J by 4 bases, with 9 bases left in between. Germline lookup yields CDR1 MDHEN and CDR2 SYDVKM.

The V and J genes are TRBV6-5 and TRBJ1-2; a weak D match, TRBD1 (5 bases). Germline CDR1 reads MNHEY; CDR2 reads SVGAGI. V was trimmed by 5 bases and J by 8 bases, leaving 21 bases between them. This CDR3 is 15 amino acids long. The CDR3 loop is CASSLVDSKTGGYTF. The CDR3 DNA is TGTGCCAGCAGTCTAGTTGACAGCAAAACGGGAGGCTACACCTTC.

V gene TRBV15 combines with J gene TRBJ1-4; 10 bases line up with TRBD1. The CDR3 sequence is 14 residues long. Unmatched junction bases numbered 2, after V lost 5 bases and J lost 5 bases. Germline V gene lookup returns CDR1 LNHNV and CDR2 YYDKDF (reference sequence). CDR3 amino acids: CATSEGQGNEKLFF. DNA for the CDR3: TGTGCCACCAGCGAGGGACAGGGGAATGAAAAACTGTTTTTT.

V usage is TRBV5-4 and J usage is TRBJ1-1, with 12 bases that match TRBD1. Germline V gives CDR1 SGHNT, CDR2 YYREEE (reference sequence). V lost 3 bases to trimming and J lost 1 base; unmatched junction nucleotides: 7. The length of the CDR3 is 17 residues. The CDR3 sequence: CASSSSRDRGPNTEAFF. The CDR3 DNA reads TGTGCCAGCAGCTCGTCCCGGGACAGGGGGCCGAACACTGAAGCTTTCTTT.

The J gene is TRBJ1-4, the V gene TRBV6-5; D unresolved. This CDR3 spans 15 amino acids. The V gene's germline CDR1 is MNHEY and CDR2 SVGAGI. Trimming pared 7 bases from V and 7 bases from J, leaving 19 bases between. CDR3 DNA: TGTGCCAGCAACAGTGAAGGCCGTATAGGTGAAAAACTGTTTTTT. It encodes CASNSEGRIGEKLFF.

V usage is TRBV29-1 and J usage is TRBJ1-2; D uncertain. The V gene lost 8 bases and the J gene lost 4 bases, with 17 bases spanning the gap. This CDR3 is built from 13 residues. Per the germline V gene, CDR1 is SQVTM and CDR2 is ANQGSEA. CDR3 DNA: TGCAGCACCCGGAGTCCGGCGGGCTATGGCTACACCTTC. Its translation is CSTRSPAGYGYTF.

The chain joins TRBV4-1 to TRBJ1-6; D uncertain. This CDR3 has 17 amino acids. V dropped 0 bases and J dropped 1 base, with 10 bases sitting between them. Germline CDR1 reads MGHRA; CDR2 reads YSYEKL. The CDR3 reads CASSQEPRVSYNSPLHF. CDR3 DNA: TGCGCCAGCAGCCAAGAGCCGCGGGTATCCTATAATTCACCCCTCCACTTT.

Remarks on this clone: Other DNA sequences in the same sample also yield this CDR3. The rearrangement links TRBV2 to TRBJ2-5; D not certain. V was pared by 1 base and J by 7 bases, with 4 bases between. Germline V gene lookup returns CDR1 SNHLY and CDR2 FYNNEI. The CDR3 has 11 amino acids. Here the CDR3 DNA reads TGTGCCAGCAGTGAAGGGGGGACCCAGTACTTC. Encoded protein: CASSEGGTQYF. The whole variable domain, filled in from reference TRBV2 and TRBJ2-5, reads EPEVTQTPSHQVTQMGQEVILRCVPISNHLYFYWYRQILGQKVEFLVSFYNNEISEKSEIFDDQFSVERPDGSNFTLKIRSTKLEDSAMYFCASSEGGTQYFGPGTRLLVL.

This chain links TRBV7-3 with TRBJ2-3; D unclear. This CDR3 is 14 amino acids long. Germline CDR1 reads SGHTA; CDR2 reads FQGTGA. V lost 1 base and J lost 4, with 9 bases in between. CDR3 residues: CASSLISGADTQYF. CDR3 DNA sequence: TGTGCCAGCAGCTTAATCTCAGGCGCAGATACGCAGTATTTT.

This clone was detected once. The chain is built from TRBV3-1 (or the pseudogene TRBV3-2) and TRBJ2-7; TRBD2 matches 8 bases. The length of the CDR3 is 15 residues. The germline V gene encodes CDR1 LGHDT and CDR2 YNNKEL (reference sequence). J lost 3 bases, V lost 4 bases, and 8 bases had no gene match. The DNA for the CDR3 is TGTGCCAGCAGCCCCAGGTTCGGGAGGGACTACGAGCAGTACTTC. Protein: CASSPRFGRDYEQYF.

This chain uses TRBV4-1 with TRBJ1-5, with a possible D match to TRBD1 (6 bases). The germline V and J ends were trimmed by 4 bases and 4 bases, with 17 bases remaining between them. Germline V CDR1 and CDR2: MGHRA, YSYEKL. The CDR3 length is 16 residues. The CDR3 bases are TGCGCCAGCAGCCGGGGGTCGGCAGGGGCAAATCAGCCCCAGCATTTT. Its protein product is CASSRGSAGANQPQHF.

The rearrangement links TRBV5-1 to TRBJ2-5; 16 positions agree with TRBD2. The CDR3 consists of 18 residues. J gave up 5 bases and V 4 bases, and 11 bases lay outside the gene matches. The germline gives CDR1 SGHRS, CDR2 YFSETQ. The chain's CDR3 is CASSPYGTSGRAEETQYF. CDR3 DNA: TGCGCCAGCAGCCCCTACGGGACTAGCGGGAGGGCCGAGGAGACCCAGTACTTC. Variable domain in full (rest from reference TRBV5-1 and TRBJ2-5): KAGVTQTPRYLIKTRGQQVTLSCSPISGHRSVSWYQQTPGQGLQFLFEYFSETQRNKGNFPGRFSGRQFSNSRSEMNVSTLELGDSALYLCASSPYGTSGRAEETQYFGPGTRLLVL.

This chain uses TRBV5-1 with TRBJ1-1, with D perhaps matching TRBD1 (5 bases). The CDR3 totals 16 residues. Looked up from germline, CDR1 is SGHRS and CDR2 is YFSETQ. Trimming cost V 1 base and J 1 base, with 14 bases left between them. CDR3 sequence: CASSLLPGQGNTEAFF. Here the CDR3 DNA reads TGCGCCAGCAGCTTGTTGCCAGGGCAGGGGAACACTGAAGCTTTCTTT.

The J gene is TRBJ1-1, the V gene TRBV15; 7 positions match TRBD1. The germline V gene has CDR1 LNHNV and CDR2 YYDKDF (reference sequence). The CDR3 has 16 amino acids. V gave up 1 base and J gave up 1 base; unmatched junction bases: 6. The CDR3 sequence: CATSRGSGQKNTEAFF. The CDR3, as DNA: TGTGCCACCAGCAGAGGGTCGGGACAGAAGAACACTGAAGCTTTCTTT.

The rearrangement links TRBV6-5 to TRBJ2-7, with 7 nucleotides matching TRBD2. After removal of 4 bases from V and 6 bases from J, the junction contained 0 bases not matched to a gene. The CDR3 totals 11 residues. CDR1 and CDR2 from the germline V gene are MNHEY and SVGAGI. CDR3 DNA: TGTGCCAGCAGTTGGGGGGGCGAGCAGTACTTC. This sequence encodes CASSWGGEQYF.

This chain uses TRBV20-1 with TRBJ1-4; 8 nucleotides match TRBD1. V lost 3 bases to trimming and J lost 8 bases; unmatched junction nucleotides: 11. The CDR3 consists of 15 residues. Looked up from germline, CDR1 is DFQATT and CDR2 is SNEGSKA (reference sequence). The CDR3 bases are TGCAGTGCTAGTTTGGGGGCAGGGGGCGAGGAAAAACTGTTTTTT. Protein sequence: CSASLGAGGEEKLFF.

CDR3: CASKDSDSYEQYF. The DNA of the CDR3 is TGTGCCAGTAAAGACAGCGACTCCTACGAGCAGTACTTC. The chain combines TRBV11-3 with TRBJ2-7; weak D call: TRBD1 (5 bases). The V gene's germline CDR1 is SGHNT and CDR2 YENEEA. This CDR3 spans 13 amino acids. V was pared by 9 bases and J by 0 bases, with 12 bases between.

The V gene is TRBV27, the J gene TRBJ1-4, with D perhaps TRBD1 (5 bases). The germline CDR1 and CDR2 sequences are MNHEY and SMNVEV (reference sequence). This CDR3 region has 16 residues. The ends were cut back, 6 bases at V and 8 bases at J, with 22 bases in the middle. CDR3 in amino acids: CASSPRPDSRGEKLFF. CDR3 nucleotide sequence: TGTGCCAGCAGCCCACGCCCCGACAGCCGAGGGGAAAAACTGTTTTTT. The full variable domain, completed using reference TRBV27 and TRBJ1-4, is EAQVTQNPRYLITVTGKKLTVTCSQNMNHEYMSWYRQDPGLGLRQIYYSMNVEVTDKGDVPEGYKVSRKEKRNFPLILESPSPNQTSLYFCASSPRPDSRGEKLFFGSGTQLSVL.

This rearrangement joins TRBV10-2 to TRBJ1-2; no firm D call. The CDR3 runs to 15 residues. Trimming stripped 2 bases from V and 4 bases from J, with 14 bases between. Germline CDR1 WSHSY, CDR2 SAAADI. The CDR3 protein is CASSEMGGLGYGYTF. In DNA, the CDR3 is TGCGCCAGCAGTGAGATGGGAGGGTTAGGCTATGGCTACACCTTC.

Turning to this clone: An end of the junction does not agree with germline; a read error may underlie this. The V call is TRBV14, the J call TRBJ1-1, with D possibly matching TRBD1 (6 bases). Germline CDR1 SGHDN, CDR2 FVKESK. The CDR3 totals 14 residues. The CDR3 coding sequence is TGTGCCAGCAGCCCGGAGGGGGTGAAGACTGAAGCTTTCTTT. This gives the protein CASSPEGVKTEAFF.

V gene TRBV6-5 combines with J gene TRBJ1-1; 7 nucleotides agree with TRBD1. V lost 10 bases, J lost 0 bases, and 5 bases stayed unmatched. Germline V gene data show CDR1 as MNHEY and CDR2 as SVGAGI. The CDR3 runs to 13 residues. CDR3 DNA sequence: TGTGCCACCCCGGACAGGTTGAACACTGAAGCTTTCTTT. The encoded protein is CATPDRLNTEAFF.